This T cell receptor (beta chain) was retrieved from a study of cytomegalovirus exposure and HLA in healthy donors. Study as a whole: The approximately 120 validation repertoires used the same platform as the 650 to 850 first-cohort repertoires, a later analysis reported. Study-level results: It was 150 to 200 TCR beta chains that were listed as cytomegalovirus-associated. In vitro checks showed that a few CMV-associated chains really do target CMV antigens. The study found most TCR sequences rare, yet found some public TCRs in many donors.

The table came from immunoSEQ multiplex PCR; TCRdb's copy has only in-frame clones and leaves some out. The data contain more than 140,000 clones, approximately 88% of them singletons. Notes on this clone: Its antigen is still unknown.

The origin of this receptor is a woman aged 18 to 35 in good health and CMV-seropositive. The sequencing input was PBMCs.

The CDR3, as DNA: TGTGCCAGTAGTTTCTCAACCCGGACAGGCTATGGCTACACCTTC. Its translation is CASSFSTRTGYGYTF. The chain is built from TRBV19 and TRBJ1-2; 7 bases are a match to TRBD1. V was pared by 5 bases and J by 4 bases, with 10 bases of the junction left unmatched. The CDR3 runs to 15 residues. The V gene's germline CDR1 is LNHDA and CDR2 SQIVND (reference sequence).